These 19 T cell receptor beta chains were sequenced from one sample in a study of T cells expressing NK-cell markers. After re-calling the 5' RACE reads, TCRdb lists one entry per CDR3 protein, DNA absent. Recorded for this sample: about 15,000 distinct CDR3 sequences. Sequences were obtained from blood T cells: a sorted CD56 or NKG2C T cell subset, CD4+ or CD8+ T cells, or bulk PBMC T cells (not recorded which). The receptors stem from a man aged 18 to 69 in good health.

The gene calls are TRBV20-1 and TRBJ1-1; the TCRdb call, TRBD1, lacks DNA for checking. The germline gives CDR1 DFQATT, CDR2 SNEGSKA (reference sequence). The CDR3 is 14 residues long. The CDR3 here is CSARVGGGDTEAFF.

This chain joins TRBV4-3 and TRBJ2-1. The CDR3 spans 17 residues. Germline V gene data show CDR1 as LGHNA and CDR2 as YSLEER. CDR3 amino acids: CASSQESTLSSYNEQFF.

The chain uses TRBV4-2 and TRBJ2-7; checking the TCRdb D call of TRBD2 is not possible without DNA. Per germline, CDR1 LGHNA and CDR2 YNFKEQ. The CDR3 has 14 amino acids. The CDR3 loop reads CASSQASGSYEQYF.

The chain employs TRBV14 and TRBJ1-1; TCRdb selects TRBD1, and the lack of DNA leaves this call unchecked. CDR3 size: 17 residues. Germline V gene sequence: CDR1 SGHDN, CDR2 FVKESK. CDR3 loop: CASSPPGQLALNTEAFF.

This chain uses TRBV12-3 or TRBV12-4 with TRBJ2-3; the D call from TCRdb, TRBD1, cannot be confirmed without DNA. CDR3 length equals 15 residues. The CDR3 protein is CATSQGGGSTDTQYF.

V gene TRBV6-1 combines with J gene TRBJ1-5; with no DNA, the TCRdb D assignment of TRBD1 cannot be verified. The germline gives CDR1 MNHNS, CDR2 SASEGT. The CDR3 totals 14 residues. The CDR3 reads CASSEQGWNQPQHF.

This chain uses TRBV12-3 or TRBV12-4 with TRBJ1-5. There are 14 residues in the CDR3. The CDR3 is CASANGWGNQPQHF.

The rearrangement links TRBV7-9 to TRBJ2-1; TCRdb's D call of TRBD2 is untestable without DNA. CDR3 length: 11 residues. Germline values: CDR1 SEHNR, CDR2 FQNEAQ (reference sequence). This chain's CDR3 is CASGLQRAQFF.

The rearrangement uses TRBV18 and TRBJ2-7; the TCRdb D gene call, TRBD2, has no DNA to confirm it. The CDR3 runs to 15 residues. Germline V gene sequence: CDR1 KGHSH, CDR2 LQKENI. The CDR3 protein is CASSPPSGTSYEQYF.

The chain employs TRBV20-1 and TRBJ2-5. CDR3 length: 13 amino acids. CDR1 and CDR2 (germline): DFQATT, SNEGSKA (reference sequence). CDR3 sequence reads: CSASDQPQETQYF.

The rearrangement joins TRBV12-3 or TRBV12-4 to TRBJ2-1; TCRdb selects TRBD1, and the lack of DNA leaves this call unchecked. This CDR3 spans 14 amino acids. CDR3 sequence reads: CASSLSRAYNEQFF.

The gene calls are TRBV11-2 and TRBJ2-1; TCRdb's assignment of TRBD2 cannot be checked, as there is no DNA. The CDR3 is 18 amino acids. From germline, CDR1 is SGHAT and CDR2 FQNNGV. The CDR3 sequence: CASSFFGQGLAIYNEQFF.

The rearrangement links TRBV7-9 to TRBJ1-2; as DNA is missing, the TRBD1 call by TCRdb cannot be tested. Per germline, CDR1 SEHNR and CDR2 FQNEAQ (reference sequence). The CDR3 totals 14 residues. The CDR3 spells CASSLGVGVYGYTF.

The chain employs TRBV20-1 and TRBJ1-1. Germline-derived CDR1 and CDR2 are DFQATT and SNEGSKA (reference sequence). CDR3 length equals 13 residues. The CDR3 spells CSARRSANTEAFF.

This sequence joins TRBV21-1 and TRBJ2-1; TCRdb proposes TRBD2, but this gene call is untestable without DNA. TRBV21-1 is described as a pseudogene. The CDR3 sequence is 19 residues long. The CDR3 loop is CASSKVLKGTSGRMNEQFF.

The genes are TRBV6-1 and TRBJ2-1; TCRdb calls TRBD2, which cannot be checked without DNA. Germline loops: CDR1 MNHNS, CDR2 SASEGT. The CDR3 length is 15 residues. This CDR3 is CASSPTSLIYNEQFF.

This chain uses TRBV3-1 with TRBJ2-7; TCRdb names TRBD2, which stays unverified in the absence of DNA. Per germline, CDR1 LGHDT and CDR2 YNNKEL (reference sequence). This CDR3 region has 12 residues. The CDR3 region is CASSLAGNNQYF.

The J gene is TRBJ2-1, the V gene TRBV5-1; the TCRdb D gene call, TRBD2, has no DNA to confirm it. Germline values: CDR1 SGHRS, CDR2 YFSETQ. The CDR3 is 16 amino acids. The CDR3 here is CASSYGTPASYNEQFF.

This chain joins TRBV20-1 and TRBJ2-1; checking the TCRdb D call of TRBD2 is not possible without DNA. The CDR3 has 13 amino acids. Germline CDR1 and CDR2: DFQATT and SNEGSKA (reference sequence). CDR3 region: CSAGGTSGILEFF.